In its sample, the clone carrying this T cell receptor beta chain was seen a few times. Its antigen is not known. Each CDR3 protein is one row after TCRdb ran MiXCR on the PCR reads. Of some 22,000 distinct CDR3 sequences listed, around 50% are singletons. This sample is part of a study of vaccination and CD4 T cells after COVID-19. In the study overall: There were six male and four female convalescents, and two of them were Hispanic. The study's findings and limits: A nonsignificant rise from roughly 22 to 38 was seen in the median number of SARS-CoV-2-reactive clonotypes. For convalescent patients, a median about 86% of reactive clones surfaced exclusively after vaccination.

Sequencing used CD4+ T cells from blood, obtained before SARS-CoV-2 vaccination. The receptor comes from a human donor who had recovered from COVID-19.

The CDR3 nucleotides are TGCAGTGCGCACTATTTGAACACTGAAGCTTTCTTT. It is translated as CSAHYLNTEAFF. The chain uses TRBV20-1 and TRBJ1-1, with D unresolved. With 6 bases removed from V and 0 bases from J, the gap between germline ends came to 8 bases. The germline gives CDR1 DFQATT, CDR2 SNEGSKA (reference sequence). The CDR3 is 12 amino acids.